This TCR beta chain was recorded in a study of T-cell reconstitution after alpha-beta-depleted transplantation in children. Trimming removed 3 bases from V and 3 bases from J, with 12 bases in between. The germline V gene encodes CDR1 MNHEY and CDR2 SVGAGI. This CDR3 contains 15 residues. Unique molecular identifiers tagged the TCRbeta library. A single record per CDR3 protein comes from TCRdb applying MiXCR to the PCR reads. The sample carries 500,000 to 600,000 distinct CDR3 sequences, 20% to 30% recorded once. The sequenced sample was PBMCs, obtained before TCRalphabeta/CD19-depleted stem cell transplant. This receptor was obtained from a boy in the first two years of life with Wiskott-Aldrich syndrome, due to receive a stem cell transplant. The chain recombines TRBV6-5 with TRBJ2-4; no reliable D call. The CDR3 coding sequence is TGTGCCAGCAGTTATTCGGCGGCAATCAAAAACATTCAGTACTTC. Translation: CASSYSAAIKNIQYF.